Below, 14 T cell receptor beta chains from the same sample are listed, as sequenced in a study of identical twins (dated by TCRdb to between 2015 and 2016). The library was generated by 5' RACE. The instrument given in TCRdb is Illumina HiSeq 2000. Using fastp at Q25 and MiXCR, TCRdb reprocessed the public reads and kept productive beta chains. Each CDR3 protein gets just one entry, which takes the most common genes and DNA from the rows behind it. This sample comprises 510,000 or so distinct CDR3 sequences, nearly 15% of them detected only once. Of the sample, 0.44% is held by the ten largest clones. This sample also appeared in a second study, on yellow fever vaccine responses in identical twins.

Sequencing was carried out using CD4+ T cells sorted from blood. These receptors were taken from a woman aged 18-35 years in good health.

This chain connects TRBV11-2 to TRBJ2-1; TRBD2 matches at 12 bases. Germline-derived CDR1 and CDR2 are SGHAT and FQNNGV. Trimming at V came to 5 bases and at J to 9 bases, leaving 11 bases not matched to a gene. The CDR3 is 16 residues long. CDR3: CASSPRSSGGASEQFF. The DNA of the CDR3 is TGTGCCAGCAGCCCCCGTTCTAGCGGGGGGGCTAGTGAGCAGTTCTTC.

This clonotype was observed at least ten times. V is TRBV12-3 or TRBV12-4 and J is TRBJ2-2, with no clear D. This CDR3 region has 12 residues. The germline V and J ends were trimmed by 4 bases and 5 bases, with 5 bases remaining between them. The chain's CDR3 is CASSSPTGELFF. The DNA for the CDR3 is TGTGCCAGCAGTTCCCCTACCGGGGAGCTGTTTTTT.

This clonotype was observed a few times. The chain combines TRBV29-1 with TRBJ1-2; D unresolved. CDR3 size: 12 residues. Trimming shortened V by 3 bases and J by 5 bases, and 10 bases separated the two germline ends. Germline loops: CDR1 SQVTM, CDR2 ANQGSEA. This chain's CDR3 is CSVDPSEYGYTF. Here the CDR3 DNA reads TGCAGCGTTGATCCTAGTGAATATGGCTACACCTTC.

This clonotype was counted many times. V and J are TRBV14 and TRBJ1-1; D not certain. Germline CDR1 is SGHDN and CDR2 is FVKESK. CDR3 size: 13 residues. V lost 6 bases and J lost 0, with 8 bases in between. CDR3 loop: CASSRGMNTEAFF. CDR3 bases: TGTGCCAGCAGTCGCGGCATGAACACTGAAGCTTTCTTT.

The chain combines TRBV3-1 with TRBJ2-1; 7 nucleotides line up with TRBD2. The germline CDR1 and CDR2 sequences are LGHDT and YNNKEL (reference sequence). This CDR3 has 17 amino acids. The junction had 13 bases not matched to a gene; V was cut back by 4 bases and J by 4 bases. Here the CDR3 reads CASSPSERGVRYNEQFF. Written as DNA, the CDR3 is TGTGCCAGCAGCCCGAGTGAACGGGGGGTTCGGTACAATGAGCAGTTCTTC.

The V and J genes are TRBV19 and TRBJ2-7; weak D call: TRBD2 (5 bases). Germline V gene lookup returns CDR1 LNHDA and CDR2 SQIVND (reference sequence). CDR3 length: 14 residues. V was trimmed by 8 bases and J by 3 bases, leaving 17 bases between them. CDR3 loop: CASSRTAEGYEQYF. CDR3 coding DNA: TGTGCCAGTTCGAGGACTGCCGAAGGCTACGAGCAGTACTTC. The full variable domain, with the rest looked up from reference TRBV19 and TRBJ2-7, is DGGITQSPKYLFRKEGQNVTLSCEQNLNHDAMYWYRQDPGQGLRLIYYSQIVNDFQKGDIAEGYSVSREKKESFPLTVTSAQKNPTAFYLCASSRTAEGYEQYFGPGTRLTVT.

The chain couples TRBV9 to TRBJ2-3; a possible D gene is TRBD1 (5 bases). V lost 7 bases to trimming and J lost 4 bases, with 13 bases between them. The CDR3 length is 13 residues. From germline, CDR1 is SGDLS and CDR2 YYNGEE. The DNA of the CDR3 is TGTGCCAGCCGTCAATCAGGGTCAGATACGCAGTATTTT. Encoded protein: CASRQSGSDTQYF.

The chain couples TRBV4-2 to TRBJ1-2; D not certain. The germline gives CDR1 LGHNA, CDR2 YNFKEQ. The CDR3 has 15 residues. V shed 0 bases and J shed 7 bases, with 15 bases lying between them. CDR3 bases: TGTGCCAGCAGCCAAGATGATCCCAGCCTAGGTGGCTACACCTTC. Protein sequence: CASSQDDPSLGGYTF.

This clonotype was found a few times. The chain has TRBV20-1 and TRBJ2-1; 8 bases are shared with TRBD2. The CDR3 is made up of 13 amino acids. V shed 3 bases, J shed 6 bases, and the junction held 4 bases outside the gene matches. The germline gives CDR1 DFQATT, CDR2 SNEGSKA (reference sequence). DNA for the CDR3: TGCAGTGCTAGTCGTCTAGCGGGCAATGAGCAGTTCTTC. Protein sequence: CSASRLAGNEQFF.

In DNA, the CDR3 is TGTGCCAGCAGTGAAGATAGGGGCGTTTACACTGAAGCTTTCTTT. Protein sequence: CASSEDRGVYTEAFF. The V call is TRBV2, the J call TRBJ1-1, with D possibly TRBD1 on 5 matching bases. The V and J ends lost 1 base and 3 bases respectively, with 12 bases between them. Looked up from germline, CDR1 is SNHLY and CDR2 is FYNNEI. This CDR3 is 15 amino acids long. The whole variable domain, filled in from reference TRBV2 and TRBJ1-1, reads EPEVTQTPSHQVTQMGQEVILRCVPISNHLYFYWYRQILGQKVEFLVSFYNNEISEKSEIFDDQFSVERPDGSNFTLKIRSTKLEDSAMYFCASSEDRGVYTEAFFGQGTRLTVV.

The chain couples TRBV28 to TRBJ2-7; no clear D gene. V was pared by 3 bases and J by 4 bases, with 10 bases between. From germline, CDR1 is MDHEN and CDR2 SYDVKM. The CDR3 loop spans 13 amino acids. Written as DNA, the CDR3 is TGTGCCAGCAGTTTGGGCCGACAATACGAGCAGTACTTC. The encoded protein is CASSLGRQYEQYF. Full variable domain (rest looked up from reference TRBV28 and TRBJ2-7): DVKVTQSSRYLVKRTGEKVFLECVQDMDHENMFWYRQDPGLGLRLIYFSYDVKMKEKGDIPEGYSVSREKKERFSLILESASTNQTSMYLCASSLGRQYEQYFGPGTRLTVT.

The chain employs TRBV20-1 and TRBJ2-5; 16 nucleotides align to TRBD2. CDR1 and CDR2 from the germline V gene are DFQATT and SNEGSKA (reference sequence). After removal of 0 bases from V and 4 bases from J, the junction contained 5 bases not matched to a gene. CDR3 length: 17 residues. In DNA, the CDR3 is TGCAGTGCTAGAGATTGGGGACTAGCGGGGGGGGGAGAGACCCAGTACTTC. It codes for CSARDWGLAGGGETQYF.

The rearrangement uses TRBV6-1 and TRBJ2-1, with D possibly being TRBD1 (6 bases). Germline CDR1 is MNHNS and CDR2 is SASEGT. This CDR3 region has 13 residues. The ends were cut back, 11 bases at V and 2 bases at J, with 13 bases in the middle. In DNA form, the CDR3 reads TGTGCCGCCCGACAGGCACCCTACAATGAGCAGTTCTTC. Amino acid sequence: CAARQAPYNEQFF.

This clonotype appeared a few times. The J gene is TRBJ2-1, the V gene TRBV3-1, with D perhaps TRBD1 (5 bases). V gave up 5 bases and J gave up 7 bases, with 18 bases separating them. CDR1 and CDR2 (germline): LGHDT, YNNKEL (reference sequence). The CDR3 totals 15 residues. The CDR3 DNA sequence: TGTGCCAGCAGCAAGGGTGGAACAGGTGGGAATGAGCAGTTCTTC. It specifies CASSKGGTGGNEQFF.